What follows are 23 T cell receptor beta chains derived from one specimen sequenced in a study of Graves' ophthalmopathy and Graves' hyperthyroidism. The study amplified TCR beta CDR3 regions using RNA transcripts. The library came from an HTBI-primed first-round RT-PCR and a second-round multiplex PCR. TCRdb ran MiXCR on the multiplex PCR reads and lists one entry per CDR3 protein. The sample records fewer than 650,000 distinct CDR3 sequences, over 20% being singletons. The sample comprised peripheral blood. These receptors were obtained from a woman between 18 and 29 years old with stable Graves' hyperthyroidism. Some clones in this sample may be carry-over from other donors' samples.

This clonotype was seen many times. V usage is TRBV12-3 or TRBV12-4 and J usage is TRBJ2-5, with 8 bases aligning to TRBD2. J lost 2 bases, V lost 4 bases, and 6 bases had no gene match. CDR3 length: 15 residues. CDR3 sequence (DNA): TGTGCCAGCAGTTATAGCGGGGCAGTTCAAGAGACCCAGTACTTC. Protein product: CASSYSGAVQETQYF.

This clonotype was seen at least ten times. The CDR3 bases are TGTGCCAGCAGTTACAGGTCATCCAGTGAGCAGTACTTC. Translation: CASSYRSSSEQYF. This chain uses TRBV6-5 with TRBJ2-7; D not resolved. The V end was cut by 2 bases, the J end by 7 bases, with 12 bases between. Germline-derived CDR1 and CDR2 are MNHEY and SVGAGI. There are 13 residues in the CDR3.

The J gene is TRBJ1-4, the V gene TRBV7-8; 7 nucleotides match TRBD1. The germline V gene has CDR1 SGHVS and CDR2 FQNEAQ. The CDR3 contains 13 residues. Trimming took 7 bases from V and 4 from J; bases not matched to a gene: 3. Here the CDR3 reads CASTQGDNEKLFF. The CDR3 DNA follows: TGTGCCAGCACCCAGGGGGATAATGAAAAACTGTTTTTT. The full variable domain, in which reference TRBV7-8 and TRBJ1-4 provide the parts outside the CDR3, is GAGVSQSPRYKVAKRGQDVALRCDPISGHVSLFWYQQALGQGPEFLTYFQNEAQLDKSGLPSDRFFAERPEGSVSTLKIQRTQQEDSAVYLCASTQGDNEKLFFGSGTQLSVL.

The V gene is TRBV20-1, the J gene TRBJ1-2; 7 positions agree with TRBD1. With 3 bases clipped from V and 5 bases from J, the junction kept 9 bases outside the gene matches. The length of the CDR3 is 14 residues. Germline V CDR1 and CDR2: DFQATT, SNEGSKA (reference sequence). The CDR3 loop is CSARSGRGGYGYTF. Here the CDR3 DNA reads TGCAGTGCTAGGAGTGGCAGGGGGGGATATGGCTACACCTTC.

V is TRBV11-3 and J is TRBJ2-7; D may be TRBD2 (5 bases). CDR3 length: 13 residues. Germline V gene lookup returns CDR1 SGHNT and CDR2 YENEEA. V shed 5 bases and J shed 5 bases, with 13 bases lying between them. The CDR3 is CASSPRGLDEQYF. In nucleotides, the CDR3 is TGTGCCAGCAGCCCCCGCGGGCTGGACGAGCAGTACTTC.

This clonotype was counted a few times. The CDR3 protein is CASSASALGELFF. In DNA, the CDR3 is TGTGCCAGCAGTGCCTCGGCCCTCGGGGAGCTGTTTTTT. This rearrangement joins TRBV6-1 to TRBJ2-2, with D hard to call. CDR3 length: 13 residues. In germline, CDR1 is MNHNS, CDR2 SASEGT. The V and J ends lost 4 bases and 7 bases respectively, with 10 bases between them.

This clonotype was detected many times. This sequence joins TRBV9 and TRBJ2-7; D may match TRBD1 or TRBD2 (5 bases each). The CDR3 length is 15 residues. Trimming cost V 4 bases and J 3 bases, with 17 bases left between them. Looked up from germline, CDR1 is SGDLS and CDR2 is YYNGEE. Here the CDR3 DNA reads TGTGCCAGCAGCCCCGAGGGACGGATGGACTACGAGCAGTACTTC. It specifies CASSPEGRMDYEQYF.

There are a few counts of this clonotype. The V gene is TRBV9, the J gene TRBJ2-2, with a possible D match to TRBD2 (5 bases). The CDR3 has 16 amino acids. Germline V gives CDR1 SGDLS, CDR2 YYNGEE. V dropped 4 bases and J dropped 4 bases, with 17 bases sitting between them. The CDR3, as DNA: TGTGCCAGCAGCCCGGAGGCAGGCTTATCCACCGGGGAGCTGTTTTTT. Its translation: CASSPEAGLSTGELFF.

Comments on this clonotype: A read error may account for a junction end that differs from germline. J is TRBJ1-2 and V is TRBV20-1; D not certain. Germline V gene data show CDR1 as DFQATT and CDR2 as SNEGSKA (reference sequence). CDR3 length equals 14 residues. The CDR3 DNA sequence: TGCAGTGCCAGAGGTTATGTGGGAACTCATGGCTACACCTTC. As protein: CSARGYVGTHGYTF.

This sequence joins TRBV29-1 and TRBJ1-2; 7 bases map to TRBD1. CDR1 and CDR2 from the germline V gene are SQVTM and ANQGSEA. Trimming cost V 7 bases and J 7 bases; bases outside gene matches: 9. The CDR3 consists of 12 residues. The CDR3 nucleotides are TGCAGCGCCACACTAGGACAGGTTGGCTACACCTTC. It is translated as CSATLGQVGYTF.

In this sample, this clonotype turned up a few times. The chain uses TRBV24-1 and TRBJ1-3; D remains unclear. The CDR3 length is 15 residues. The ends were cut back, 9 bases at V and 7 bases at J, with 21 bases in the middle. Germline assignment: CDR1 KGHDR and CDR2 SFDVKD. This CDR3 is CATSRSRESGNTIYF. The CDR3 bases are TGTGCCACCTCGAGGTCCCGGGAAAGTGGGAACACCATATATTTT.

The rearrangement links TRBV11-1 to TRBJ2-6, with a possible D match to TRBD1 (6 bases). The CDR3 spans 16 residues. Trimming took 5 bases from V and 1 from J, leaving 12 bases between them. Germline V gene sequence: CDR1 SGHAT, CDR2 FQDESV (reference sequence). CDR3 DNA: TGTGCCAGCAGCCCTTCCAGGGGATCTGGGGCCAACGTCCTGACTTTC. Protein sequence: CASSPSRGSGANVLTF.

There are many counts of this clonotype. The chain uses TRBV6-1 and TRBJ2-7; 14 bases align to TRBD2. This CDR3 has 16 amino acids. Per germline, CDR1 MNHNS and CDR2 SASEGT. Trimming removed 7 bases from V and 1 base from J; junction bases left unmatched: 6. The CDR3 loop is CASIWTSGGSSYEQYF. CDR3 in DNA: TGTGCCAGCATCTGGACTAGCGGGGGGTCATCCTACGAGCAGTACTTC.

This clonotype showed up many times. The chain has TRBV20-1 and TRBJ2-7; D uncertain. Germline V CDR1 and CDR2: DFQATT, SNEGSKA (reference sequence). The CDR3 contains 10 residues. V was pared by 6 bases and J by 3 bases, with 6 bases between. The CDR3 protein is CSASDYEQYF. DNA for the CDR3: TGCAGTGCCAGCGACTACGAGCAGTACTTC.

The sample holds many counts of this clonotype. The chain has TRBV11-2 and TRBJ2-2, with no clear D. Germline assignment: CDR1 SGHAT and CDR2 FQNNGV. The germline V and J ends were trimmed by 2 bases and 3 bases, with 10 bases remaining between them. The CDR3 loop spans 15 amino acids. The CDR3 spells CASSLFRRYTGELFF. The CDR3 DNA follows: TGTGCCAGCAGCTTATTTAGGCGATACACCGGGGAGCTGTTTTTT.

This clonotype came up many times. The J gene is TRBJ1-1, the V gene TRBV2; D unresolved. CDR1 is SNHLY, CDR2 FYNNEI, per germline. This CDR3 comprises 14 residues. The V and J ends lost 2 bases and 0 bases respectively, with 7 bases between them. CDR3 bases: TGTGCCAGCAGTGAAAGACGGTTGAACACTGAAGCTTTCTTT. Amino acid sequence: CASSERRLNTEAFF.

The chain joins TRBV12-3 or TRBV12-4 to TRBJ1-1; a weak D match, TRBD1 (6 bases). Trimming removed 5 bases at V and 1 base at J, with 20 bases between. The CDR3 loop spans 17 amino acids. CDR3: CASSALTGTKPNTEAFF. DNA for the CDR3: TGTGCCAGCAGTGCCCTGACCGGGACAAAACCGAACACTGAAGCTTTCTTT.

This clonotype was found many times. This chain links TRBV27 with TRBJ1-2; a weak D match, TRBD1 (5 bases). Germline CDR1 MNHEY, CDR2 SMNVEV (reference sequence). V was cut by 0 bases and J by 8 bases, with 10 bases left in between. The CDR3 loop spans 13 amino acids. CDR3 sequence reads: CASSLSGRVGYTF. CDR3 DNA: TGTGCCAGCAGTTTATCTGGCAGGGTAGGCTACACCTTC.

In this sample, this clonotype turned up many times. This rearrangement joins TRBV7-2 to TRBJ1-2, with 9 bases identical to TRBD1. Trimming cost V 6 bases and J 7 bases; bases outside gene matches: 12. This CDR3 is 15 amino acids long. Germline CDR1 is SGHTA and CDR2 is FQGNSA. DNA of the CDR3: TGTGCCAGCAGTGTTAACAGGGGGCAAGATGGTGGCTACACCTTC. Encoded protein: CASSVNRGQDGGYTF.

The CDR3 nucleotides read TGTGCCAGCAGTTCTGGCTTCGGGGCTGGCAATCAGCCCCAGCATTTT. It is translated as CASSSGFGAGNQPQHF. V gene TRBV12-3 or TRBV12-4 combines with J gene TRBJ1-5; TRBD1 might be the D (5 bases). V dropped 4 bases and J dropped 2 bases, with 15 bases sitting between them. The CDR3 is 16 residues long.

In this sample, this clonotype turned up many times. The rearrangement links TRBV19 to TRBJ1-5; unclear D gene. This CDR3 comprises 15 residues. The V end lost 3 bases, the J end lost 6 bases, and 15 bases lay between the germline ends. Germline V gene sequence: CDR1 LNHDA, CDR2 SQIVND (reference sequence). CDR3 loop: CASSMDGRLAQPQHF. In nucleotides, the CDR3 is TGTGCCAGTAGTATGGATGGCAGGTTGGCTCAGCCCCAGCATTTT.

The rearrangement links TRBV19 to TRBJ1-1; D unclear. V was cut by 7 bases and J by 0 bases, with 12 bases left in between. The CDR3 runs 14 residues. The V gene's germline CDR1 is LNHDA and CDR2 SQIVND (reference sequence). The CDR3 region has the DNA TGTGCCAGTATGATAGGGCTTATGAACACTGAAGCTTTCTTT. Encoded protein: CASMIGLMNTEAFF.

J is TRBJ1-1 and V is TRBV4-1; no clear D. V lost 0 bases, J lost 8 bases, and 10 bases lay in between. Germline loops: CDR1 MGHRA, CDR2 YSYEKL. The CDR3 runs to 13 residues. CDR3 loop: CASSQDPGPEAFF. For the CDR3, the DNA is TGCGCCAGCAGCCAAGATCCCGGACCCGAAGCTTTCTTT.